These 11 T cell receptor beta chains were all obtained from the same sample, sequenced in a study of cytomegalovirus exposure and HLA in healthy donors (dated by TCRdb to the late 2010s). Receptor amplification or capture employed the immunoSEQ multiplex PCR assay. The multiplex PCR relied on a mix of 60 forward primers for TCR Vbeta segments and 13 reverse primers for TCR Jbeta segments. In TCRdb, the immuneACCESS table is reduced to in-frame sequences with V and J assigned. These tables do not hold every clone; where another copy was compared, an unresolved V gene accounts for under half, and the others remain unexplained. Here the sample has under 300,000 clones; almost 85% occur a single time. About 2% of the sample is taken by the ten largest. The specimen was PBMCs. The receptors shown here come from a woman between 40 and 50 years old in good health and CMV-seropositive.

This chain joins TRBV7-2 and TRBJ2-7, with TRBD2 matching over 8 bases. V was pared by 1 base and J by 3 bases, with 5 bases of the junction left unmatched. Germline CDR1 SGHTA, CDR2 FQGNSA. This CDR3 is built from 15 residues. DNA for the CDR3: TGTGCCAGCAGCTTAGGGGGACTAGGCGTCTACGAGCAGTACTTC. Translating it yields CASSLGGLGVYEQYF.

The chain has TRBV6-1 and TRBJ2-7, with a weak D call TRBD1 (6 bases). This CDR3 contains 16 residues. Per germline, CDR1 MNHNS and CDR2 SASEGT. V lost 4 bases to trimming and J lost 7 bases, with 23 bases between them. For the CDR3, the DNA is TGTGCCAGCAGTGGGAGACAGGCGAGCATAATGGGTGAGCAGTACTTC. Encoded protein: CASSGRQASIMGEQYF.

This chain uses TRBV7-2 with TRBJ1-3; 10 bases align to TRBD1. This CDR3 comprises 15 residues. V was pared by 5 bases and J by 5 bases, with 6 bases of the junction left unmatched. CDR1 and CDR2 (germline): SGHTA, FQGNSA. CDR3 region: CASSNGQGGRNTIYF. Here the CDR3 DNA reads TGTGCCAGCAGCAATGGACAGGGGGGGAGAAACACCATATATTTT.

The rearrangement links TRBV11-3 to TRBJ1-1, with 8 bases fitting TRBD1. Trimming at V came to 2 bases and at J to 4 bases, leaving 0 bases not matched to a gene. Germline assignment: CDR1 SGHNT and CDR2 YENEEA. The CDR3 length is 13 residues. CDR3 nucleotides: TGTGCCAGCAGCTTAACAGGGGGCACTGAAGCTTTCTTT. Encoded protein: CASSLTGGTEAFF.

The gene calls are TRBV27 and TRBJ2-1; 10 bases line up with TRBD2. Trimming removed 7 bases from V and 6 bases from J; junction bases left unmatched: 9. Germline CDR1 is MNHEY and CDR2 is SMNVEV (reference sequence). This CDR3 comprises 15 residues. The CDR3 here is CASKALAGVGNEQFF. The CDR3 DNA follows: TGTGCCAGCAAGGCCCTAGCGGGAGTAGGCAATGAGCAGTTCTTC.

The gene calls are TRBV7-6 and TRBJ1-2; weak D call: TRBD1 (5 bases). The CDR3 length is 14 residues. Looked up from germline, CDR1 is SGHVS and CDR2 is FNYEAQ. The V and J ends lost 5 bases and 6 bases respectively, with 16 bases between them. CDR3 DNA sequence: TGTGCCAGCAGCCCCCCGGAGGGGCGGCATGGCTACACCTTC. Encoded protein: CASSPPEGRHGYTF.

The chain recombines TRBV12-5 with TRBJ2-5, with D perhaps TRBD2 (6 bases). This CDR3 spans 17 amino acids. Trimming stripped 6 bases from V and 2 bases from J, with 22 bases between. The germline CDR1 and CDR2 sequences are LGHNT and FRNRAP. DNA of the CDR3: TGTGCTAGTGGCCAAACCCGGCTGGGCGGGGATCAAGAGACCCAGTACTTC. Protein product: CASGQTRLGGDQETQYF.

V and J are TRBV27 and TRBJ2-2, with a tentative D call TRBD2 (6 bases). CDR3 size: 15 residues. Trimming cost V 4 bases and J 2 bases, with 11 bases left between them. CDR1 and CDR2 (germline): MNHEY, SMNVEV (reference sequence). This CDR3 is CASSSFGTNTGELFF. The CDR3 DNA reads TGTGCCAGCAGTTCTTTCGGGACTAACACCGGGGAGCTGTTTTTT.

The chain links TRBV7-9 to TRBJ1-2; the match to TRBD1 covers 8 bases. The CDR3 has 13 residues. Looked up from germline, CDR1 is SEHNR and CDR2 is FQNEAQ (reference sequence). Unmatched junction bases numbered 5, after V lost 3 bases and J lost 8 bases. The CDR3 DNA reads as TGTGCCAGCAGCTTGGGACAGGCCGGGGGCTACACCTTC. This gives the protein CASSLGQAGGYTF.

The V gene is TRBV5-8, the J gene TRBJ2-1; a possible D gene is TRBD2 (5 bases). Germline CDR1 reads SGHTS; CDR2 reads YDEGEE. V was trimmed by 7 bases and J by 7 bases, leaving 12 bases between them. CDR3 length: 12 amino acids. CDR3 loop: CASEKDSNEQFF. CDR3 in DNA: TGTGCCAGCGAGAAGGACTCAAATGAGCAGTTCTTC.

The V and J genes are TRBV28 and TRBJ1-4, with 8 bases matching TRBD1. Unmatched junction bases numbered 5, after V lost 5 bases and J lost 0 bases. The germline V gene encodes CDR1 MDHEN and CDR2 SYDVKM. There are 16 residues in the CDR3. The CDR3 sequence: CASSTLTGATNEKLFF. The CDR3 DNA is TGTGCCAGCAGTACCCTGACAGGGGCAACTAATGAAAAACTGTTTTTT.